This T cell receptor beta chain was identified in a study of cytomegalovirus exposure and HLA in healthy donors. The CDR3 consists of 15 residues. From germline, CDR1 is SGHTA and CDR2 FQGNSA. Findings and limits, study-wide: Overall, about 160 TCR beta chains were annotated as cytomegalovirus-associated. Among TCR sequences, most were rare, though some public TCRs appeared in many donors. Sequencing depth across donors, presence/absence analyses assumed, was roughly uniform.

The PCR ran on 60 Vbeta and 13 Jbeta primers. The table came from immunoSEQ multiplex PCR; TCRdb's copy has only in-frame clones and leaves some out. The data show 100,000 to 150,000 clones, with approximately 80% seen just once and about 2.5% held by the top ten. Concerning this clone itself: Its target is unknown. Compared with germline, one end of the junction differs, possibly owing to a read error. Other DNA sequences in the same sample also yield this CDR3.

Sequenced sample: PBMCs. This clonotype originated in a man aged 50 to 60 in good health and CMV-seronegative. The gene calls are TRBV7-2 and TRBJ1-6; D is unresolved. CDR3 amino acids: CASSSRTVWNSPLHF. Written as DNA, the CDR3 is TGTGCCAGCAGCTCGCGGACTGTCTGGAATTCCCCCCTCCACTTT.